The next 30 T cell receptor beta chains were all read from a single sample in a study of cytomegalovirus exposure and HLA in healthy donors. The PCR contained 60 Vbeta and 13 Jbeta primers. Using immunoSEQ multiplex PCR, the repertoire was profiled, and TCRdb retains in-frame clones only, with some absent. The sample includes around 130,000 clones, roughly four fifths of them seen just once. Sequencing used PBMCs. These receptors originate from a male donor in good health and CMV-seropositive.

V gene TRBV28 combines with J gene TRBJ1-5; a possible D gene is TRBD1 (5 bases). The V end was cut by 4 bases, the J end by 3 bases, with 7 bases between. The length of the CDR3 is 13 residues. The V gene's germline CDR1 is MDHEN and CDR2 SYDVKM. CDR3 in amino acids: CASSSGYNQPQHF. The CDR3 DNA reads as TGTGCCAGCAGTTCAGGGTACAATCAGCCCCAGCATTTT. Full variable domain (rest looked up from reference TRBV28 and TRBJ1-5): DVKVTQSSRYLVKRTGEKVFLECVQDMDHENMFWYRQDPGLGLRLIYFSYDVKMKEKGDIPEGYSVSREKKERFSLILESASTNQTSMYLCASSSGYNQPQHFGDGTRLSIL.

The chain has TRBV10-3 and TRBJ2-2, with TRBD1 as a possible D gene (5 bases). Trimming stripped 7 bases from V and 4 bases from J, with 10 bases between. This CDR3 is 13 amino acids long. Germline V gives CDR1 ENHRY, CDR2 SYGVKD. DNA for the CDR3: TGTGCCATCACGAGCAGGGTCACCGGGGAGCTGTTTTTT. It codes for CAITSRVTGELFF.

J is TRBJ1-5 and V is TRBV6-5, with D possibly TRBD1 on 6 matching bases. Germline CDR1 and CDR2: MNHEY and SVGAGI. V was pared by 5 bases and J by 2 bases, with 13 bases between. The CDR3 covers 15 residues. DNA for the CDR3: TGTGCCAGCAGTCCACAGGGCCGCGGCAATCAGCCCCAGCATTTT. Its translation is CASSPQGRGNQPQHF.

This clone was recorded only once. This chain connects TRBV7-9 to TRBJ1-4, with 7 bases matching TRBD1. With V trimmed by 4 bases and J by 13 bases, 12 bases remained unmatched. The CDR3 runs 14 residues. The germline V gene has CDR1 SEHNR and CDR2 FQNEAQ (reference sequence). Here the CDR3 reads CASSSPTGLGGLFF. The CDR3 DNA sequence: TGTGCCAGCAGCTCTCCGACAGGGTTGGGCGGACTGTTTTTT.

Concerning this clone: Other DNA sequences of this sample code for an identical CDR3. The V call is TRBV7-9, the J call TRBJ2-7, with 13 bases that match TRBD2. The CDR3 is 16 amino acids. Germline V gives CDR1 SEHNR, CDR2 FQNEAQ (reference sequence). The trim removed 6 bases at V and 3 bases at J, leaving 8 bases unmatched. CDR3 sequence (DNA): TGTGCCAGCAGTCTTGGACTAGCGGGAGAGGGCTACGAGCAGTACTTC. It specifies CASSLGLAGEGYEQYF.

V usage is TRBV10-1 and J usage is TRBJ2-7; D remains ambiguous. The CDR3 is 12 amino acids. Trimming cost V 11 bases and J 1 base, with 12 bases left between them. The V gene's germline CDR1 is WNHNN and CDR2 SYGVQD (reference sequence). CDR3 coding DNA: TGCGCCGGGCCTTGGCAGTCCTACGAGCAGTACTTC. Its translation is CAGPWQSYEQYF.

The chain is built from TRBV11-2 and TRBJ2-1, with unresolved D. The length of the CDR3 is 13 residues. Between the trimmed V and J ends, which lost 5 bases and 2 bases, there was a span of 7 bases. CDR1 and CDR2 from the germline V gene are SGHAT and FQNNGV. This chain's CDR3 is CASSPNTYNEQFF. The CDR3 DNA reads as TGTGCCAGCAGCCCTAATACCTACAATGAGCAGTTCTTC.

V gene TRBV29-1 combines with J gene TRBJ2-7; tentatively, D is TRBD1 (6 bases). The CDR3 has 13 amino acids. The germline CDR1 and CDR2 sequences are SQVTM and ANQGSEA. The V end was cut by 1 base, the J end by 1 base, with 8 bases between. The chain's CDR3 is CSVEAGESYEQYF. For the CDR3, the DNA is TGCAGCGTTGAAGCAGGGGAATCCTACGAGCAGTACTTC.

The V call is TRBV7-2, the J call TRBJ2-5; 7 bases match TRBD2. The germline CDR1 and CDR2 sequences are SGHTA and FQGNSA. The ends lost 5 bases at V and 3 bases at J; junction bases unmatched: 9. CDR3 length: 15 residues. CDR3: CASSPGASGKETQYF. For the CDR3, the DNA is TGTGCCAGCAGCCCTGGGGCTAGCGGAAAAGAGACCCAGTACTTC.

The chain recombines TRBV29-1 with TRBJ2-3, with TRBD1 as a possible D gene (5 bases). CDR3 size: 13 residues. Germline V gene data show CDR1 as SQVTM and CDR2 as ANQGSEA. The ends were cut back, 8 bases at V and 5 bases at J, with 17 bases in the middle. CDR3 nucleotide sequence: TGCAGCCTGGGGCAGGCTGCCGGAGATACGCAGTATTTT. Translating it yields CSLGQAAGDTQYF.

Written as DNA, the CDR3 is TGTGCCAGCAGTTTCCAGCGTCAGAGCACAGATACGCAGTATTTT. This encodes CASSFQRQSTDTQYF. The chain couples TRBV27 to TRBJ2-3; no definite D call. Trimming pared 3 bases from V and 0 bases from J, leaving 10 bases between. Germline lookup yields CDR1 MNHEY and CDR2 SMNVEV (reference sequence). CDR3 length: 15 residues.

In this sample, this clone turned up once. The chain has TRBV7-2 and TRBJ2-1; TRBD2 might be the D (6 bases). V was trimmed by 1 base and J by 4 bases, leaving 14 bases between them. This CDR3 has 16 amino acids. Germline V gene lookup returns CDR1 SGHTA and CDR2 FQGNSA. The CDR3 protein is CASSLVAGLGYNEQFF. CDR3 coding DNA: TGTGCCAGCAGCTTAGTGGCGGGGCTTGGATACAATGAGCAGTTCTTC.

The rearrangement links TRBV5-1 to TRBJ2-2, with 11 bases fitting TRBD2. Looked up from germline, CDR1 is SGHRS and CDR2 is YFSETQ. The CDR3 length is 16 residues. Trimming took 4 bases from V and 3 from J; bases not matched to a gene: 5. The CDR3 DNA reads as TGCGCCAGCAGCCCCTTAGCGGGAGGGGACACCGGGGAGCTGTTTTTT. It translates to CASSPLAGGDTGELFF.

V gene TRBV5-4 combines with J gene TRBJ1-2, with D hard to call. The CDR3 is 14 amino acids. Germline V lookup: CDR1 SGHNT, CDR2 YYREEE (reference sequence). Between the trimmed V and J ends, which lost 4 bases and 2 bases, there was a span of 12 bases. As DNA, the CDR3 is TGTGCCAGCAGCCCTCCGGGTCAGAACTATGGCTACACCTTC. It encodes CASSPPGQNYGYTF.

This clone was picked up one time. This chain links TRBV5-6 with TRBJ2-1; TRBD2 matches at 9 bases. J lost 8 bases, V lost 4 bases, and 10 bases had no gene match. Germline V gene data show CDR1 as SGHDT and CDR2 as YYEEEE. There are 15 residues in the CDR3. CDR3 DNA: TGTGCCAGCAGCGGCCCGGGACTAGCAAGAGATGAGCAGTTCTTC. This sequence encodes CASSGPGLARDEQFF.

This chain links TRBV5-4 with TRBJ2-7; 12 nucleotides line up with TRBD2. Trimming at V came to 3 bases and at J to 0 bases, leaving 4 bases not matched to a gene. CDR1 is SGHNT, CDR2 YYREEE, per germline (reference sequence). The CDR3 spans 16 residues. The DNA of the CDR3 is TGTGCCAGCAGCTCCGGACTAGCGGGACCCTCCTACGAGCAGTACTTC. As protein: CASSSGLAGPSYEQYF.

The chain recombines TRBV7-2 with TRBJ2-7; 11 bases map to TRBD2. This CDR3 region has 16 residues. The J segment lost 2 bases and the V segment lost 5 bases, leaving 8 bases of the junction unmatched. The germline V gene has CDR1 SGHTA and CDR2 FQGNSA. The CDR3 DNA follows: TGTGCCAGCAGCCTCTCCGGGACTAGCGGAACCTACGAGCAGTACTTC. It codes for CASSLSGTSGTYEQYF.

The CDR3 nucleotides read TGTGCCAGCAGCGAGACTAGTCGGACCGGGGAGCTGTTTTTT. Residues: CASSETSRTGELFF. The chain couples TRBV7-3 to TRBJ2-2, with D possibly being TRBD2 (6 bases). This CDR3 region has 14 residues. Trimming took 5 bases from V and 5 from J, leaving 12 bases between them. Germline assignment: CDR1 SGHTA and CDR2 FQGTGA.

This chain connects TRBV18 to TRBJ2-3; 13 bases align to TRBD2. The CDR3 totals 14 residues. The germline V gene encodes CDR1 KGHSH and CDR2 LQKENI. V trimming: 6 bases; J trimming: 6 bases; junction bases outside the gene matches: 3. The CDR3 spells CASSTGLAGDTQYF. The CDR3, as DNA: TGTGCCAGCTCGACGGGACTAGCGGGGGATACGCAGTATTTT.

Details on this clone: The same CDR3 also results from other DNA sequences found in this sample. The chain recombines TRBV29-1 with TRBJ2-5, with 7 bases identical to TRBD1. The trim removed 6 bases at V and 4 bases at J, leaving 5 bases unmatched. The CDR3 is 12 residues long. From germline, CDR1 is SQVTM and CDR2 ANQGSEA. The CDR3 bases are TGCAGCGTGCGACAGGGCGGAGAGACCCAGTACTTC. Its translation: CSVRQGGETQYF.

The rearrangement uses TRBV7-2 and TRBJ2-2; the match to TRBD2 covers 9 bases. This CDR3 has 17 amino acids. The J segment lost 2 bases and the V segment lost 5 bases, leaving 9 bases of the junction unmatched. Germline CDR1 and CDR2: SGHTA and FQGNSA. The CDR3 coding sequence is TGTGCCAGCAGCACCCGTAGCGGGAGAGTCAACACCGGGGAGCTGTTTTTT. Its protein is CASSTRSGRVNTGELFF. The full variable domain, with the rest looked up from reference TRBV7-2 and TRBJ2-2, is GAGVSQSPSNKVTEKGKDVELRCDPISGHTALYWYRQSLGQGLEFLIYFQGNSAPDKSGLPSDRFSAERTGGSVSTLTIQRTQQEDSAVYLCASSTRSGRVNTGELFFGEGSRLTVL.

The chain recombines TRBV5-1 with TRBJ2-5; D might be TRBD2 (6 bases). The length of the CDR3 is 16 residues. V lost 3 bases, J lost 5 bases, and 20 bases lay in between. Germline CDR1 is SGHRS and CDR2 is YFSETQ. The CDR3, as DNA: TGCGCCAGCAGCTCCACCGGCGGGGCCCCCCGGGAGACCCAGTACTTC. The encoded protein is CASSSTGGAPRETQYF.

V usage is TRBV29-1 and J usage is TRBJ2-7, with 10 positions matching TRBD1. There are 12 residues in the CDR3. Germline CDR1 reads SQVTM; CDR2 reads ANQGSEA. Trimming took 5 bases from V and 6 from J; bases not matched to a gene: 4. The chain's CDR3 is CSVRTGGAEQYF. DNA of the CDR3: TGCAGCGTTCGGACAGGGGGAGCCGAGCAGTACTTC.

V usage is TRBV7-8 and J usage is TRBJ2-1; a possible D gene is TRBD2 (6 bases). Between the trimmed V and J ends, which lost 2 bases and 8 bases, there was a span of 13 bases. CDR3 size: 14 residues. In germline, CDR1 is SGHVS, CDR2 FQNEAQ. For the CDR3, the DNA is TGTGCCAGCAGCTTACGACTAGGGGAGGATGAGCAGTTCTTC. This gives the protein CASSLRLGEDEQFF.

The V call is TRBV19, the J call TRBJ2-5; the D gene is possibly TRBD1 (6 bases). V gave up 1 base and J gave up 4 bases, with 7 bases separating them. The CDR3 length is 13 residues. Germline values: CDR1 LNHDA, CDR2 SQIVND (reference sequence). CDR3 residues: CASSIAGAETQYF. The CDR3 bases are TGTGCCAGTAGTATAGCAGGGGCAGAGACCCAGTACTTC.

J is TRBJ2-5 and V is TRBV6-5; maybe TRBD2 (6 bases). This CDR3 contains 13 residues. The germline V and J ends were trimmed by 4 bases and 5 bases, with 11 bases remaining between them. Looked up from germline, CDR1 is MNHEY and CDR2 is SVGAGI. The CDR3 DNA reads TGTGCCAGCAGTTTGGGGGGATCGGAGACCCAGTACTTC. This translates into CASSLGGSETQYF.

This chain links TRBV6-1 with TRBJ2-1; 10 bases are shared with TRBD2. V shed 2 bases and J 6 bases; nucleotides not matched to a gene: 4. CDR3 size: 15 residues. Germline-derived CDR1 and CDR2 are MNHNS and SASEGT. The CDR3 sequence is CASSEIAGGFNEQFF. The DNA for the CDR3 is TGTGCCAGCAGTGAAATAGCGGGAGGTTTCAATGAGCAGTTCTTC.

This chain joins TRBV6-1 and TRBJ2-5, with 8 bases fitting TRBD1. This CDR3 has 14 amino acids. Per the germline V gene, CDR1 is MNHNS and CDR2 is SASEGT. The junction had 5 bases not matched to a gene; V was cut back by 6 bases and J by 2 bases. As DNA, the CDR3 is TGTGCCAGCAGCGCCGACAGGGGACAAGAGACCCAGTACTTC. Amino acid sequence: CASSADRGQETQYF.

This chain connects TRBV9 to TRBJ2-1, with TRBD2 matching over 8 bases. The germline V gene encodes CDR1 SGDLS and CDR2 YYNGEE. J lost 7 bases, V lost 3 bases, and 6 bases had no gene match. The CDR3 contains 14 residues. CDR3 nucleotide sequence: TGTGCCAGCAGCGATCAGCGGGAGTTGAATGAGCAGTTCTTC. This codes for CASSDQRELNEQFF. Full variable domain (outside the CDR3, taken from reference TRBV9 and TRBJ2-1): DSGVTQTPKHLITATGQRVTLRCSPRSGDLSVYWYQQSLDQGLQFLIQYYNGEERAKGNILERFSAQQFPDLHSELNLSSLELGDSALYFCASSDQRELNEQFFGPGTRLTVL.

The CDR3 is CASTSSVDTIYF. CDR3 sequence (DNA): TGTGCCAGCACGTCTTCGGTGGACACCATATATTTT. The rearrangement links TRBV11-2 to TRBJ1-3; D ambiguous. Germline CDR1 and CDR2: SGHAT and FQNNGV. This CDR3 has 12 residues. V dropped 7 bases and J dropped 8 bases, with 12 bases sitting between them.